A single T cell receptor beta chain is shown here with its context. Its antigen is not identified. The CDR3 extends over 15 amino acids. Trimming took 5 bases from V and 1 from J; bases not matched to a gene: 4. Germline values: CDR1 SGHTA, CDR2 FQGNSA. PCR used 60 Vbeta primers and 13 Jbeta primers. Only in-frame clones appear in the TCRdb table, and some are missing; sequencing was by immunoSEQ multiplex PCR. The sample data list 100,000 to 150,000 clones. The record originates from a study of cytomegalovirus exposure and HLA in healthy donors. Findings and caveats of the study: A prior analysis recorded that most TCR beta V segments were productive about 87% or about 30% of the time.

This receptor was identified in a woman aged 40 to 50 in good health and CMV-seronegative. The sample consisted of PBMCs. V and J are TRBV7-2 and TRBJ1-1; TRBD1 agrees at 10 bases. CDR3 DNA sequence: TGTGCCAGCAGCGTAAGACAGGGGGCGAACACTGAAGCTTTCTTT. This translates into CASSVRQGANTEAFF.